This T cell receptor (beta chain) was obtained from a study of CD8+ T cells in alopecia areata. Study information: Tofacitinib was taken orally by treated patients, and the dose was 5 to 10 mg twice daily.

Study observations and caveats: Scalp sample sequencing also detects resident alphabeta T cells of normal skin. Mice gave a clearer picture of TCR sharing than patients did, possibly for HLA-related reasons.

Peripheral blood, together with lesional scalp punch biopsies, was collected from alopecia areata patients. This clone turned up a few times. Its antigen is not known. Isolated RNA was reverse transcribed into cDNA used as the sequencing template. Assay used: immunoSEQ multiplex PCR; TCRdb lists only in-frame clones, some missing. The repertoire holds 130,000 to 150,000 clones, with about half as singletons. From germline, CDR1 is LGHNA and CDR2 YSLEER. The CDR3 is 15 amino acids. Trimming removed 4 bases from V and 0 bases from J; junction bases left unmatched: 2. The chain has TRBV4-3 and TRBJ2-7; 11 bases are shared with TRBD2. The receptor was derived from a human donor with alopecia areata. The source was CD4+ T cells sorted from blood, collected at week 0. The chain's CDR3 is CASSRTSGSSYEQYF. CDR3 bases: TGCGCCAGCAGCCGTACTAGCGGGAGCTCCTACGAGCAGTACTTC.